This entry lists 32 T cell receptor beta chains sequenced from one sample in a study of T cell responses to AZD1222 COVID-19 vaccine. Profiled with immunoSEQ multiplex PCR; TCRdb holds only in-frame clones, not every one. The data show about 150,000 clones, with 90% seen just once and approximately 1.4% held by the top ten. The starting material was peripheral blood, obtained on day 0 of AZD1222 vaccination. The receptors here all came from an adult in good health.

This clone has only one observation. This chain connects TRBV12-3 or TRBV12-4 to TRBJ1-2, with a weak D call TRBD1 (5 bases). V was clipped by 6 bases and J by 3 bases, with 11 bases between them. The length of the CDR3 is 13 residues. CDR3 sequence (DNA): TGTGCCAGCAGCTTACAGGAATACTATGGCTACACCTTC. This translates into CASSLQEYYGYTF.

This clone was found a few times. The chain is built from TRBV3-1 (or the pseudogene TRBV3-2) and TRBJ2-7; TRBD2 matches at 11 bases. Trimming took 4 bases from V and 2 from J; bases not matched to a gene: 1. The CDR3 totals 14 residues. Germline CDR1 reads LGHDT; CDR2 reads YNNKEL (reference sequence). The CDR3 region has the DNA TGTGCCAGCAGCCCGGGACTAGCGGCCTACGAGCAGTACTTC. Protein: CASSPGLAAYEQYF.

The chain is built from TRBV9 and TRBJ2-1; 7 nucleotides line up with TRBD1. The ends lost 4 bases at V and 5 bases at J; junction bases unmatched: 6. This CDR3 is 14 amino acids long. Germline V gene sequence: CDR1 SGDLS, CDR2 YYNGEE. Here the CDR3 reads CASSSRDSNNEQFF. The CDR3 nucleotides are TGTGCCAGCAGCTCCCGGGACAGTAACAATGAGCAGTTCTTC.

The chain employs TRBV15 and TRBJ1-5; TRBD1 matches at 7 bases. In germline, CDR1 is LNHNV, CDR2 YYDKDF (reference sequence). The V segment lost 0 bases and the J segment 1 base; nucleotides outside the gene matches: 12. The CDR3 runs to 19 residues. The CDR3 sequence is CATSRDKLRDSWSNQPQHF. The CDR3 DNA reads as TGTGCCACCAGCAGAGATAAGCTTAGGGACAGTTGGAGCAATCAGCCCCAGCATTTT.

V usage is TRBV28 and J usage is TRBJ1-4; D is ambiguous. V was clipped by 4 bases and J by 5 bases, with 5 bases between them. This CDR3 has 12 amino acids. The germline V gene encodes CDR1 MDHEN and CDR2 SYDVKM. This chain's CDR3 is CASSSRNEKLFF. In DNA, the CDR3 is TGTGCCAGCAGTTCTAGAAATGAAAAACTGTTTTTT.

Concerning this clone: The sample carries other DNA sequences with the same CDR3. The chain carries TRBV30 and TRBJ2-5; D not certain. Trimming took 0 bases from V and 5 from J, leaving 4 bases between them. Germline CDR1 GTSNPN, CDR2 SVGIG (reference sequence). The CDR3 extends over 11 amino acids. The CDR3 protein is CAWSVRETQYF. CDR3 nucleotides: TGTGCCTGGAGTGTACGGGAGACCCAGTACTTC. Drawing the rest from reference TRBV30 and TRBJ2-5, the complete variable domain is SQTIHQWPATLVQPVGSPLSLECTVEGTSNPNLYWYRQAAGRGLQLLFYSVGIGQISSEVPQNLSASRPQDRQFILSSKKLLLSDSGFYLCAWSVRETQYFGPGTRLLVL.

The genes are TRBV19 and TRBJ2-3, with unresolved D. The V gene lost 3 bases and the J gene lost 2 bases, with 6 bases spanning the gap. This CDR3 contains 13 residues. The germline gives CDR1 LNHDA, CDR2 SQIVND (reference sequence). The CDR3 bases are TGTGCCAGTAGTATCGGAGACACAGATACGCAGTATTTT. Translated, it gives CASSIGDTDTQYF. Drawing the rest from reference TRBV19 and TRBJ2-3, the complete variable domain is DGGITQSPKYLFRKEGQNVTLSCEQNLNHDAMYWYRQDPGQGLRLIYYSQIVNDFQKGDIAEGYSVSREKKESFPLTVTSAQKNPTAFYLCASSIGDTDTQYFGPGTRLTVL.

In this sample, this clone turned up a few times. The gene calls are TRBV18 and TRBJ2-7; the D call may be TRBD1 or TRBD2 (5 bases each). V shed 0 bases and J shed 0 bases, with 9 bases lying between them. This CDR3 comprises 15 residues. CDR1 and CDR2 (germline): KGHSH, LQKENI. CDR3 nucleotides: TGTGCCAGCTCACCACCGGGACGGAGCTCCTACGAGCAGTACTTC. Amino acids: CASSPPGRSSYEQYF. Using reference TRBV18 and TRBJ2-7 for the parts outside the CDR3, the full variable domain is NAGVMQNPRHLVRRRGQEARLRCSPMKGHSHVYWYRQLPEEGLKFMVYLQKENIIDESGMPKERFSAEFPKEGPSILRIQQVVRGDSAAYFCASSPPGRSSYEQYFGPGTRLTVT.

This clone appeared a single time. V and J are TRBV6-2 or TRBV6-3 and TRBJ2-1; D ambiguous. CDR3 size: 13 residues. Trimming left V 6 bases short and J 3 bases short, with 9 bases between. Germline lookup yields CDR1 MNHEY and CDR2 SVGEGT. The CDR3 loop is CASSSRNYNEQFF. The CDR3 bases are TGTGCCAGCAGCTCTAGGAACTACAATGAGCAGTTCTTC.

V gene TRBV5-5 combines with J gene TRBJ1-1, with D unclear. CDR1 SGHKS and CDR2 YYEKEE come from the germline V gene (reference sequence). The CDR3 consists of 12 residues. Deletions cut 3 bases from V and 13 bases from J, with 16 bases between. The DNA for the CDR3 is TGTGCCAGCAGCTACTACCGGGCCGAGGGTTTCTTT. It specifies CASSYYRAEGFF.

The genes are TRBV7-2 and TRBJ2-3; no firm D call. This CDR3 is 14 amino acids long. Trimming took 3 bases from V and 0 from J, leaving 7 bases between them. The germline V gene has CDR1 SGHTA and CDR2 FQGNSA. As DNA, the CDR3 is TGTGCCAGCAGCTTCAGCTCAAGCACAGATACGCAGTATTTT. Translated, it gives CASSFSSSTDTQYF.

The chain employs TRBV7-8 and TRBJ1-6; 8 bases align to TRBD1. After removal of 1 base from V and 9 bases from J, the junction contained 17 bases not matched to a gene. The CDR3 spans 19 residues. Germline CDR1 SGHVS, CDR2 FQNEAQ. CDR3 in DNA: TGTGCCAGCAGCTTAGGTCCAGGGGGCATTGATGTATTGGGTTCACCCCTCCACTTT. Amino acid sequence: CASSLGPGGIDVLGSPLHF.

Here the CDR3 reads CASSSRQGGSYEQYF. The CDR3 nucleotides read TGTGCCAGCAGTTCCCGACAGGGAGGGTCCTACGAGCAGTACTTC. The chain has TRBV28 and TRBJ2-7; D is tentatively TRBD1 or TRBD2 (7 bases each). This CDR3 region has 15 residues. CDR1 is MDHEN and CDR2 is SYDVKM in the germline V gene. Deletions cut 4 bases from V and 1 base from J, with 14 bases between.

The V call is TRBV30, the J call TRBJ2-7, with D hard to call. The V and J ends lost 1 base and 6 bases respectively, with 10 bases between them. This CDR3 is 12 amino acids long. The germline V gene encodes CDR1 GTSNPN and CDR2 SVGIG (reference sequence). The CDR3 region is CAWSAGTREQYF. The CDR3 DNA follows: TGTGCCTGGAGTGCGGGTACGCGCGAGCAGTACTTC.

The chain joins TRBV10-3 to TRBJ2-7; TRBD1 matches 9 bases. The CDR3 extends over 14 amino acids. The germline CDR1 and CDR2 sequences are ENHRY and SYGVKD. The junction had 3 bases not matched to a gene; V was cut back by 6 bases and J by 0 bases. The CDR3 bases are TGTGCCATCAGGACGACAGGGGGCTCCTACGAGCAGTACTTC. Amino acid sequence: CAIRTTGGSYEQYF.

This clone has just a few counts. V gene TRBV6-5 combines with J gene TRBJ1-5, with no clear D. Germline assignment: CDR1 MNHEY and CDR2 SVGAGI. The CDR3 spans 15 residues. V was cut by 5 bases and J by 3 bases, with 14 bases left in between. The CDR3 region is CASSNDMTINQPQHF. CDR3 nucleotide sequence: TGTGCCAGCAGTAATGACATGACTATCAATCAGCCCCAGCATTTT.

V usage is TRBV29-1 and J usage is TRBJ2-3, with D hard to call. CDR3 length equals 10 residues. CDR1 and CDR2 from the germline V gene are SQVTM and ANQGSEA. Trimming removed 5 bases at V and 5 bases at J, with 5 bases between. CDR3 nucleotide sequence: TGCAGCGTTCTATTAGATACGCAGTATTTT. It encodes CSVLLDTQYF.

The chain employs TRBV5-1 and TRBJ2-1; D is uncertain. The CDR3 is made up of 13 amino acids. The V end lost 4 bases, the J end lost 4 bases, and 9 bases lay between the germline ends. Germline V CDR1 and CDR2: SGHRS, YFSETQ. The CDR3 coding sequence is TGCGCCAGCAGCCCGGCTACGTACAATGAGCAGTTCTTC. This codes for CASSPATYNEQFF.

The V and J genes are TRBV7-9 and TRBJ2-3, with D unclear. The CDR3 has 13 amino acids. Germline CDR1 SEHNR, CDR2 FQNEAQ (reference sequence). Trimming took 4 bases from V and 2 from J, leaving 7 bases between them. DNA for the CDR3: TGTGCCAGCAGCTCAAGGCCCACAGATACGCAGTATTTT. Translated, it gives CASSSRPTDTQYF.

The V and J genes are TRBV19 and TRBJ1-3, with a weak D call TRBD1 (5 bases). CDR3 length equals 15 residues. Trimming left V 4 bases short and J 4 bases short, with 14 bases between. Germline CDR1 reads LNHDA; CDR2 reads SQIVND (reference sequence). The CDR3 region is CASSNLQGAGNTIYF. The DNA for the CDR3 is TGTGCCAGTAGTAATCTCCAGGGCGCGGGAAACACCATATATTTT. The entire variable domain, with the rest obtained from reference TRBV19 and TRBJ1-3, is as follows: DGGITQSPKYLFRKEGQNVTLSCEQNLNHDAMYWYRQDPGQGLRLIYYSQIVNDFQKGDIAEGYSVSREKKESFPLTVTSAQKNPTAFYLCASSNLQGAGNTIYFGEGSWLTVV.

This sequence joins TRBV5-1 and TRBJ1-2, with D hard to call. CDR3 size: 19 residues. Germline CDR1 SGHRS, CDR2 YFSETQ. V lost 4 bases and J lost 4, with 29 bases in between. CDR3 nucleotides: TGCGCCAGCAGCCCGGTAGTTAGTCAGGTTCGCCTGCGCGCCTATGGCTACACCTTC. This codes for CASSPVVSQVRLRAYGYTF. Full variable domain (outside the CDR3, taken from reference TRBV5-1 and TRBJ1-2): KAGVTQTPRYLIKTRGQQVTLSCSPISGHRSVSWYQQTPGQGLQFLFEYFSETQRNKGNFPGRFSGRQFSNSRSEMNVSTLELGDSALYLCASSPVVSQVRLRAYGYTFGSGTRLTVV.

In this sample, this clone turned up a few times. The V and J genes are TRBV5-1 and TRBJ1-4, with 7 bases aligning to TRBD1. Per germline, CDR1 SGHRS and CDR2 YFSETQ. Unmatched junction bases numbered 2, after V lost 5 bases and J lost 4 bases. This CDR3 spans 13 amino acids. CDR3 nucleotide sequence: TGCGCCAGCAGACGGGACAGTAATGAAAAACTGTTTTTT. Translation gives CASRRDSNEKLFF.

This rearrangement joins TRBV2 to TRBJ1-4; no firm D call. The V end was cut by 7 bases, the J end by 8 bases, with 11 bases between. The CDR3 runs 12 residues. The germline gives CDR1 SNHLY, CDR2 FYNNEI. CDR3 bases: TGTGCCAGCAAACCGGGAATAGAAAAACTGTTTTTT. Its translation: CASKPGIEKLFF.

The chain combines TRBV6-1 with TRBJ2-1, with 7 nucleotides matching TRBD2. Unmatched junction bases numbered 7, after V lost 2 bases and J lost 6 bases. The CDR3 is 15 amino acids. Germline CDR1 MNHNS, CDR2 SASEGT. The CDR3 DNA sequence: TGTGCCAGCAGTGAACGAGGAACGGGGGGCAATGAGCAGTTCTTC. It specifies CASSERGTGGNEQFF.

The chain joins TRBV30 to TRBJ1-4, with 7 bases aligning to TRBD1. V lost 1 base to trimming and J lost 7 bases; unmatched junction nucleotides: 3. CDR3 size: 13 residues. Germline V gene sequence: CDR1 GTSNPN, CDR2 SVGIG (reference sequence). CDR3 bases: TGTGCCTGGAGTGGACAGGGAGGTGAAAAACTGTTTTTT. Translation: CAWSGQGGEKLFF.

As DNA, the CDR3 is TGTGCCAGCAGCCCGCCTGGACCTGTAGACACCATATATTTT. Translating it yields CASSPPGPVDTIYF. The chain links TRBV28 to TRBJ1-3; unclear D gene. The CDR3 sequence is 14 residues long. Germline values: CDR1 MDHEN, CDR2 SYDVKM. V dropped 6 bases and J dropped 8 bases, with 17 bases sitting between them.

This chain joins TRBV5-1 and TRBJ2-5; D is unresolved. Germline V gives CDR1 SGHRS, CDR2 YFSETQ. V lost 2 bases, J lost 3 bases, and 2 bases lay in between. The CDR3 is 11 residues long. The DNA of the CDR3 is TGCGCCAGCAGCTTTAAAGAGACCCAGTACTTC. Translating it yields CASSFKETQYF.

This chain's CDR3 is CASSFSRSGGNTEAFF. The DNA for the CDR3 is TGTGCCAGCAGCTTTTCTAGGTCAGGAGGGAACACTGAAGCTTTCTTT. This chain joins TRBV7-9 and TRBJ1-1; D gene ambiguous. The germline V and J ends were trimmed by 3 bases and 1 base, with 15 bases remaining between them. The CDR3 is 16 residues long. Germline values: CDR1 SEHNR, CDR2 FQNEAQ (reference sequence).

A single count supports this clone. The V gene is TRBV28, the J gene TRBJ2-5, with D perhaps TRBD2 (5 bases). This CDR3 has 15 amino acids. Germline V lookup: CDR1 MDHEN, CDR2 SYDVKM. Trimming pared 6 bases from V and 1 base from J, leaving 15 bases between. The DNA of the CDR3 is TGTGCCAGCAGCCCAGACTACGACCTCCAAGAGACCCAGTACTTC. This gives the protein CASSPDYDLQETQYF. Full variable domain (remainder filled in from reference TRBV28 and TRBJ2-5): DVKVTQSSRYLVKRTGEKVFLECVQDMDHENMFWYRQDPGLGLRLIYFSYDVKMKEKGDIPEGYSVSREKKERFSLILESASTNQTSMYLCASSPDYDLQETQYFGPGTRLLVL.

The chain links TRBV19 to TRBJ1-2; D may be TRBD1 (5 bases). V was trimmed by 7 bases and J by 2 bases, leaving 11 bases between them. The CDR3 runs to 13 residues. Germline lookup yields CDR1 LNHDA and CDR2 SQIVND (reference sequence). CDR3 amino acids: CASNLDRNYGYTF. DNA for the CDR3: TGTGCCAGTAACCTAGACAGAAACTATGGCTACACCTTC.

The chain combines TRBV27 with TRBJ1-2; 10 bases agree with TRBD1. The V gene end was trimmed by 5 bases and the J gene end by 5 bases; junction bases not matched to a gene: 2. From germline, CDR1 is MNHEY and CDR2 SMNVEV (reference sequence). This CDR3 is 13 amino acids long. Written as DNA, the CDR3 is TGTGCCAGCAGTCCGGGACAGGGGTATGGCTACACCTTC. The encoded protein is CASSPGQGYGYTF.

This sequence joins TRBV27 and TRBJ1-6; 7 bases are a match to TRBD1. V gave up 3 bases and J gave up 14 bases; unmatched junction bases: 10. In germline, CDR1 is MNHEY, CDR2 SMNVEV (reference sequence). The CDR3 loop spans 14 amino acids. Here the CDR3 reads CASSFDRALGALHF. For the CDR3, the DNA is TGTGCCAGCAGTTTCGACAGGGCCCTAGGGGCCCTCCACTTT.